In this sample, the clone carrying this T cell receptor beta chain turned up once. The antigen remains unidentified. The entry originates in a study of siplizumab effects on memory and regulatory T cells. Points from the study as a whole: A minor share of alloreactive clones matched unstimulated subsets. Proliferating siplizumab-culture Tregs lacked confirmation of suppressive function.

The V gene's germline CDR1 is LNHDA and CDR2 SQIVND (reference sequence). V was clipped by 5 bases and J by 8 bases, with 13 bases between them. The CDR3 runs to 13 residues. Every sample had 95,000 to 100,000 of its TCR templates assayed. Using immunoSEQ multiplex PCR, the repertoire was profiled, and TCRdb retains in-frame clones only, with some absent. This sample carries nearly 95,000 clones, around 94% of them seen once, and the ten largest clones take 0.3%. The source is a human donor in good health. V gene TRBV19 combines with J gene TRBJ2-1; D unclear. What was sequenced was non-Treg CD4+ T cells sorted from blood. The CDR3 DNA reads as TGTGCCAGTAGTCCCGACCGATCTGATGAGCAGTTCTTC. It translates to CASSPDRSDEQFF.